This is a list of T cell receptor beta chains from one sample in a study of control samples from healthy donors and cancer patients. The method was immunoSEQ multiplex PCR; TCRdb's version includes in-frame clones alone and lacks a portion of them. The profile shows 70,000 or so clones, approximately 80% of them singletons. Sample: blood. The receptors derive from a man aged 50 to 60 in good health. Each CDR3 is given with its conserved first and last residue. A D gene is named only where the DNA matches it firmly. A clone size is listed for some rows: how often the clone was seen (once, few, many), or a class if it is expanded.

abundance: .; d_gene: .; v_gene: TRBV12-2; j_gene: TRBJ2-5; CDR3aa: CASRLAHLQQTQYF; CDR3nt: TGTGCAAGTCGCTTAGCCCACCTTCAACAGACCCAGTACTTC
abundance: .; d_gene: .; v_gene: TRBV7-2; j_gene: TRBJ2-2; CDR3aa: CASSLGSSMGGELFF; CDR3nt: TGTGCCAGCAGCTTAGGTAGTTCGATGGGCGGGGAGCTGTTTTTT
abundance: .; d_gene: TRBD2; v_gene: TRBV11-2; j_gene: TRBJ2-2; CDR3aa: CASSPKQRGGLFNTGELFF; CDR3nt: TGTGCCAGCAGCCCCAAGCAGCGGGGGGGCCTTTTTAACACCGGGGAGCTGTTTTTT
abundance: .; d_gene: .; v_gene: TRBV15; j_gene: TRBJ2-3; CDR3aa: CATSRETDTQYF; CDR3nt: TGTGCCACCAGCAGAGAGACAGATACGCAGTATTTT
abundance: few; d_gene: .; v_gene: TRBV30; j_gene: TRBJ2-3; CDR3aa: CASGRGSSTQYF; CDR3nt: TGTGCCTCTGGAAGGGGTAGCAGTACGCAGTATTTT
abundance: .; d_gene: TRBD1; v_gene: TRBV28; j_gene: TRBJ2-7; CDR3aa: CASSLSPGQGGEQYF; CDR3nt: TGTGCCAGCAGTTTAAGTCCCGGACAGGGAGGCGAGCAGTACTTC
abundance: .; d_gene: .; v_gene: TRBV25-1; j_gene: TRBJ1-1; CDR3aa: CASGRTEAFF; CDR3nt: TGTGCCAGCGGGCGCACTGAAGCTTTCTTT
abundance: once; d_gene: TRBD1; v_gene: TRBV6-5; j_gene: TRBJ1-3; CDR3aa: CASGRTGSDMDTIYF; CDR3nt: TGTGCCAGCGGCCGGACAGGGTCGGATATGGACACCATATATTTT
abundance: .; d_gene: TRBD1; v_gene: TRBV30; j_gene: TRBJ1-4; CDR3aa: CAWTPGTASQKLFF; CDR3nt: TGTGCCTGGACCCCCGGGACAGCGTCACAAAAACTGTTTTTT
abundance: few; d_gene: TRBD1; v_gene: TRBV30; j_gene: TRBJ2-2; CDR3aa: CAWSRDRGRGGELFF; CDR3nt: TGTGCCTGGAGCAGGGACAGGGGGCGCGGCGGGGAGCTGTTTTTT
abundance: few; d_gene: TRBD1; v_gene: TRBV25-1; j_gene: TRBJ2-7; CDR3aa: CASSDPGQPTYEQYF; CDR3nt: TGTGCCAGCAGTGATCCGGGACAGCCCACCTACGAGCAGTACTTC
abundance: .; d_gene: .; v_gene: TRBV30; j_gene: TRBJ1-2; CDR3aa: CAWNKILGWARNYGYTF; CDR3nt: TGTGCCTGGAACAAAATCCTGGGCTGGGCAAGGAACTATGGCTACACCTTC
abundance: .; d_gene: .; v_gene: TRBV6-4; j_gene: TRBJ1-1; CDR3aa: CASSDSSRGTEAFF; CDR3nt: TGTGCCAGCAGTGACTCGAGTCGGGGCACTGAAGCTTTCTTT
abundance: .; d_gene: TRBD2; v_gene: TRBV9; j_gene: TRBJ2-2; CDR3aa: CASSVISGPGELFF; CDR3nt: TGTGCCAGCAGCGTAATTAGCGGGCCCGGGGAGCTGTTTTTT
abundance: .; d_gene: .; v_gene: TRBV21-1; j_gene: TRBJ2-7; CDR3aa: CASSDLRVGQYF; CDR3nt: TGTGCCAGCAGCGACCTCCGGGTCGGGCAGTACTTC
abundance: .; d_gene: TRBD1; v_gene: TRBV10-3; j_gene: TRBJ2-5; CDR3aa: CAISEWTGSETQYF; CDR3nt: TGTGCCATCAGTGAATGGACAGGGTCAGAGACCCAGTACTTC
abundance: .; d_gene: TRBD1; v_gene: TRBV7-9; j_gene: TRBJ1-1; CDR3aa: CASSRGTGQTEAFF; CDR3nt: TGTGCCAGCAGCCGAGGGACAGGGCAGACTGAAGCTTTCTTT
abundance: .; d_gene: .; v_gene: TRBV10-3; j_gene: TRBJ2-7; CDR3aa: CATKPGLSSYEQYF; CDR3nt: TGTGCCACAAAACCGGGCCTTAGCTCCTACGAGCAGTACTTC
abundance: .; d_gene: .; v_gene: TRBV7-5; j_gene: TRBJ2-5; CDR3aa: CVRSLGASYQETQYF; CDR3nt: TGTGTCAGAAGCTTAGGTGCGTCGTACCAAGAGACCCAGTACTTC
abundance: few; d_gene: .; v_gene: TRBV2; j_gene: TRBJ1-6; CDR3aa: CASTVGEFSSPLHF; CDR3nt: TGTGCCAGCACCGTGGGGGAGTTTAGTTCACCCCTCCACTTT
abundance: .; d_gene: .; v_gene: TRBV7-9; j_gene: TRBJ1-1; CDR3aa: CASSLGGSMTEAFF; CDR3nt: TGTGCCAGCAGCTTAGGGGGGAGTATGACTGAAGCTTTCTTT
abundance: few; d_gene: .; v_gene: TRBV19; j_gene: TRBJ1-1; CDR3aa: CASSPILPNTEAFF; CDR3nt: TGTGCCAGTAGTCCAATTCTTCCGAACACTGAAGCTTTCTTT
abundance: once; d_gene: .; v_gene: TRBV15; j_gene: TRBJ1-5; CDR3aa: CATSKKRRDNPNNQPQHF; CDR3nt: TGTGCCACCAGCAAAAAAAGGAGGGACAATCCTAACAATCAGCCCCAGCATTTT
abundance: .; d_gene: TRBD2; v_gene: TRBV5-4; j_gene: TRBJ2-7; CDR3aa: CASSRGGTSVGYEQYF; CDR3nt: TGTGCCAGCAGCCGGGGGGGGACTAGCGTAGGCTACGAGCAGTACTTC
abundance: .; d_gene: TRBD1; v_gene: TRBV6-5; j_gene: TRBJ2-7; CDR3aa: CASSSTGPGEQYF; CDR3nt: TGTGCCAGCAGTTCGACAGGGCCGGGCGAGCAGTACTTC
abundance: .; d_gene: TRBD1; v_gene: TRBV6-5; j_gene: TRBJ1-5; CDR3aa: CASSYRTGTNQPQHF; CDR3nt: TGTGCCAGCAGTTACAGGACAGGCACCAATCAGCCCCAGCATTTT
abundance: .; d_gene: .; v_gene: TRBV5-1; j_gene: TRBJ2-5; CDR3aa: CASSSTGSAETQYF; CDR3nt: TGCGCCAGCAGCTCCACAGGGTCGGCAGAGACCCAGTACTTC
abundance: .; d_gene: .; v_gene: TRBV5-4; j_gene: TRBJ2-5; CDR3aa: CASSLESGWETQYF; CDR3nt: TGTGCCAGCAGCTTGGAAAGTGGTTGGGAGACCCAGTACTTC
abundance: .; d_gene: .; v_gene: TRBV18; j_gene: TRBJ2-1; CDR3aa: CASSSRKAGDEQFF; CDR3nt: TGTGCCAGCTCTTCCAGAAAGGCAGGGGACGAGCAGTTCTTC
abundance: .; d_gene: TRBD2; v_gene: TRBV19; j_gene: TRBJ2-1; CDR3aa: CASKTSGKGGEQFF; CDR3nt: TGTGCCAGTAAGACTAGCGGGAAGGGCGGGGAGCAGTTCTTC
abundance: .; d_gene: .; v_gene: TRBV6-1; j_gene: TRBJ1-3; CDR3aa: CASSEGLNTIYF; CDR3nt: TGTGCCAGCAGTGAAGGGTTAAACACCATATATTTT
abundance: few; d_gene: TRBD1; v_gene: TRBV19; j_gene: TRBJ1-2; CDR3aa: CASSLDRGSYGYTF; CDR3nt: TGTGCCAGTAGCCTGGACAGGGGAAGCTATGGCTACACCTTC
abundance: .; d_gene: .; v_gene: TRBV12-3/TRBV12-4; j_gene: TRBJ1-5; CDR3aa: CASSLSRAQPQHF; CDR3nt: TGTGCCAGCAGTTTAAGCAGGGCCCAGCCCCAGCATTTT
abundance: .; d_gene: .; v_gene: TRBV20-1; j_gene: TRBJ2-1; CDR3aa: CSARWVNEQFF; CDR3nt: TGCAGTGCCCGTTGGGTCAATGAGCAGTTCTTC
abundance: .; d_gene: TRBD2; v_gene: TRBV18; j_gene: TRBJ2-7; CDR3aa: CASSPRGGGTYEQYF; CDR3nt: TGTGCCAGCTCACCACGGGGCGGGGGAACCTACGAGCAGTACTTC
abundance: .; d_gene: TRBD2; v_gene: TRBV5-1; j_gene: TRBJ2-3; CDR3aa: CASSSLSGGTDTQYF; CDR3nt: TGCGCCAGCAGCTCCCTAAGCGGGGGCACAGATACGCAGTATTTT
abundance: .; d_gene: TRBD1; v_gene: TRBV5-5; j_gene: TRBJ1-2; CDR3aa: CASSWTDRGDYTF; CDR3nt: TGTGCCAGCAGCTGGACTGACAGGGGCGACTACACCTTC
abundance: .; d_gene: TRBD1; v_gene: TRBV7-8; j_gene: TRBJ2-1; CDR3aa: CASSPSWTGGKNEQFF; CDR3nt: TGTGCCAGCAGCCCCTCCTGGACAGGGGGCAAGAATGAGCAGTTCTTC
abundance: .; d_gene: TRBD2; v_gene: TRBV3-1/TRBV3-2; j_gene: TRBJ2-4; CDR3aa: CASSHPTSGRTPLAKNIQYF; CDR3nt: TGTGCCAGCAGCCACCCGACTAGCGGGAGGACCCCACTAGCCAAAAACATTCAGTACTTC
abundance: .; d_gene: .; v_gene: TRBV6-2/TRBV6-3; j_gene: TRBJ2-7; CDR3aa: CASSYSSGRWVEQYF; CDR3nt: TGTGCCAGCAGTTACTCGTCGGGACGGTGGGTCGAGCAGTACTTC
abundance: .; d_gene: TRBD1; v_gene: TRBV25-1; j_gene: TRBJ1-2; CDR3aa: CASTDRGNYGYTF; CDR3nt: TGTGCCAGCACTGACAGGGGGAACTATGGCTACACCTTC
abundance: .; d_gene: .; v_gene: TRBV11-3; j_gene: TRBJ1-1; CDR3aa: CASSWAPYTEAFF; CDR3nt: TGTGCCAGCAGCTGGGCACCTTACACTGAAGCTTTCTTT
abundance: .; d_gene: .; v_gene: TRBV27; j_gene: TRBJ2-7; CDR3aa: CASSLLRGSSYEQYF; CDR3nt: TGTGCCAGCAGTTTACTTAGAGGGAGCTCCTACGAGCAGTACTTC
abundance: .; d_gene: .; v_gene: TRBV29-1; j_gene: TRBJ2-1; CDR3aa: CSVEDSSRGRRYNEQFF; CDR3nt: TGCAGCGTTGAAGATAGTAGCCGCGGGCGACGCTACAATGAGCAGTTCTTC
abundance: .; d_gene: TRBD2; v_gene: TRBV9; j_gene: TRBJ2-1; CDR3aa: CASSAPKWSSGRADNEQFF; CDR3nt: TGTGCCAGCAGCGCCCCCAAGTGGAGTAGCGGGAGGGCCGACAATGAGCAGTTCTTC
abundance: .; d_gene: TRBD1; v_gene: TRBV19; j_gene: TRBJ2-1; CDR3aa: CASRMDRAYNEQFF; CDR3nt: TGTGCCAGTAGGATGGACAGGGCTTACAATGAGCAGTTCTTC
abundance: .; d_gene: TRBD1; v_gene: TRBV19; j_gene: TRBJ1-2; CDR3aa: CASSIPLQGLRYGYTF; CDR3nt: TGTGCCAGTAGTATCCCCCTACAGGGGCTCCGTTATGGCTACACCTTC